Following are 20 T cell receptor beta chains from one sample sequenced in a study of CD8 T cells in ankylosing spondylitis. Findings and limits, study-wide: In ankylosing spondylitis blood, a motif of eight highly homologous TCR beta variants appeared characteristic.

One entry per CDR3 protein, called by TCRdb with MiXCR from the 5' RACE reads. The sample holds about 460,000 distinct CDR3 sequences, about 5.7% seen once. The antigens for these receptors are not known. Sequences were obtained from blood, either unsorted or a sorted T cell fraction (not recorded which). All receptors come from a male donor with ankylosing spondylitis.

Ten or more counts support this clonotype. This rearrangement joins TRBV12-3 or TRBV12-4 to TRBJ2-1; no reliable D call. Trimming removed 6 bases from V and 7 bases from J, with 13 bases in between. This CDR3 has 13 residues. This CDR3 reads CASSPGVWNEQFF. DNA of the CDR3: TGTGCCAGCAGCCCTGGTGTGTGGAATGAGCAGTTCTTC.

This clonotype was seen ten or more times. Here the CDR3 DNA reads TGTGCCAGCAGTTACAACAGGGATACTGAAGCTTTCTTT. Amino acids: CASSYNRDTEAFF. The chain employs TRBV12-3 or TRBV12-4 and TRBJ1-1; tentative D call: TRBD1 (6 bases). The CDR3 spans 13 residues. V was cut by 4 bases and J by 5 bases, with 11 bases left in between.

The rearrangement links TRBV2 to TRBJ2-7; D is possibly TRBD1 (5 bases). CDR1 and CDR2 from the germline V gene are SNHLY and FYNNEI. The V and J ends lost 6 bases and 10 bases respectively, with 16 bases between them. CDR3 length: 12 amino acids. This CDR3 reads CASSQAWTLQYF. The DNA of the CDR3 is TGTGCCAGCAGCCAGGCGTGGACACTCCAGTACTTC.

This sequence joins TRBV20-1 and TRBJ2-1; possible D gene TRBD2, 5 bases. This CDR3 has 10 amino acids. Trimming removed 6 bases at V and 9 bases at J, with 9 bases between. In germline, CDR1 is DFQATT, CDR2 SNEGSKA (reference sequence). This chain's CDR3 is CSADRGEQFF. CDR3 in DNA: TGCAGTGCCGACCGGGGTGAGCAGTTCTTC.

With regard to this clonotype: A much larger clone is a single base away; this may be a read error. V usage is TRBV29-1 and J usage is TRBJ2-7; 9 positions match TRBD1. This CDR3 region has 15 residues. Germline V gives CDR1 SQVTM, CDR2 ANQGSEA. With 0 bases clipped from V and 1 base from J, the junction kept 4 bases outside the gene matches. The CDR3 is CSVEEGQGGSYEQYF. The CDR3 DNA follows: TGCAGCGTTGAAGAGGGACAGGGTGGGTCCTACGAGCAGTACTTC.

This clonotype has a count of ten or more. This chain connects TRBV24-1 to TRBJ2-7, with D perhaps matching TRBD1 (6 bases). Germline V gene data show CDR1 as KGHDR and CDR2 as SFDVKD. Trimming cost V 4 bases and J 4 bases, with 10 bases left between them. This CDR3 comprises 13 residues. The CDR3 loop reads CATSDPDSYEQYF. CDR3 nucleotides: TGTGCCACCAGTGACCCGGACAGTTACGAGCAGTACTTC.

In its sample, this clonotype was seen many times. V is TRBV15 and J is TRBJ2-1; the D is unclear. Germline lookup yields CDR1 LNHNV and CDR2 YYDKDF (reference sequence). CDR3 size: 12 residues. Trimming took off 1 base at V and 10 bases at J, with 8 bases between the two ends. CDR3 sequence reads: CATSRATQEQFF. The CDR3 DNA sequence: TGTGCCACCAGCAGAGCCACTCAAGAGCAGTTCTTC.

This clonotype was recorded at least ten times. The rearrangement joins TRBV12-3 or TRBV12-4 to TRBJ1-1; D may be TRBD1 (6 bases). V dropped 5 bases and J dropped 5 bases, with 21 bases sitting between them. CDR3 size: 16 residues. The CDR3 nucleotides are TGTGCCAGCAGTCCGACGGGGAGGGGGTTCGGGACTGAAGCTTTCTTT. This gives the protein CASSPTGRGFGTEAFF.

This clonotype was detected many times. This chain joins TRBV4-1 and TRBJ2-3, with a tentative D call TRBD2 (6 bases). The CDR3 spans 15 residues. CDR1 is MGHRA, CDR2 YSYEKL, per germline. Trimming removed 4 bases from V and 6 bases from J, with 17 bases in between. CDR3 sequence (DNA): TGCGCCAGCAGCCCGGCGGTCGGGAGTGGTGATACGCAGTATTTT. Encoded protein: CASSPAVGSGDTQYF.

This clonotype appeared many times. The genes are TRBV6-5 and TRBJ1-5, with D possibly being TRBD1 (6 bases). Germline V gene sequence: CDR1 MNHEY, CDR2 SVGAGI. CDR3 length: 16 residues. V lost 4 bases to trimming and J lost 3 bases, with 16 bases between them. DNA of the CDR3: TGTGCCAGCAGTTCAAGACACCGGGACACCAATCAGCCCCAGCATTTT. Amino acids: CASSSRHRDTNQPQHF.

Many counts were recorded for this clonotype. The V gene is TRBV5-1, the J gene TRBJ1-3; TRBD1 matches 7 bases. Germline V gene lookup returns CDR1 SGHRS and CDR2 YFSETQ. The CDR3 length is 15 residues. V trimming: 0 bases; J trimming: 4 bases; junction bases outside the gene matches: 4. Written as DNA, the CDR3 is TGCGCCAGCAGCTTGGCGACAGGGAAAGGAAACACCATATATTTT. Its translation is CASSLATGKGNTIYF.

Ten or more counts support this clonotype. The V call is TRBV5-1, the J call TRBJ2-1, with TRBD2 matching over 10 bases. The CDR3 length is 15 residues. V dropped 3 bases and J dropped 6; count of bases not matched to a gene: 6. Germline V gene lookup returns CDR1 SGHRS and CDR2 YFSETQ. DNA of the CDR3: TGCGCCAGCAGCTCGGGAGCGGGAGGGCCCAATGAGCAGTTCTTC. It yields the protein CASSSGAGGPNEQFF.

This clonotype has at least ten counts. The rearrangement joins TRBV4-3 to TRBJ1-2; D not resolved. There are 14 residues in the CDR3. CDR1 and CDR2 from the germline V gene are LGHNA and YSLEER. Between the trimmed V and J ends, which lost 0 bases and 3 bases, there was a span of 8 bases. The CDR3 DNA is TGCGCCAGCAGCCAAGACGACGGAGACTATGGCTACACCTTC. This encodes CASSQDDGDYGYTF.

Concerning this clonotype: A read error may be the cause here, since a much bigger clone is one base away. This sequence joins TRBV20-1 and TRBJ2-1, with 13 bases identical to TRBD2. CDR1 DFQATT and CDR2 SNEGSKA come from the germline V gene (reference sequence). This CDR3 comprises 14 residues. The trim removed 5 bases at V and 3 bases at J, leaving 1 base unmatched. DNA of the CDR3: TGCAGTGCTGGACTAGCGGGAGACTACAATGAGCAGTTCTTC. Residues: CSAGLAGDYNEQFF.

The chain carries TRBV20-1 and TRBJ2-7; 13 positions match TRBD2. Losses at the gene ends were 7 bases for V and 3 bases for J; bases not matched to a gene: 6. Germline CDR1 and CDR2: DFQATT and SNEGSKA (reference sequence). The CDR3 covers 14 residues. CDR3 nucleotides: TGCAGTGTCAGGACTAGCGGGAGCTTCTACGAGCAGTACTTC. Its translation is CSVRTSGSFYEQYF.

In this sample, this clonotype turned up many times. The V call is TRBV5-1, the J call TRBJ2-7; TRBD2 might be the D (7 bases). The V gene's germline CDR1 is SGHRS and CDR2 YFSETQ. The CDR3 is 15 residues long. Trimming stripped 3 bases from V and 1 base from J, with 14 bases between. Here the CDR3 DNA reads TGCGCCAGCAGCTCTCCGGGGGGCATATCCTACGAGCAGTACTTC. Translated: CASSSPGGISYEQYF.

This clonotype was observed at least ten times. The chain is built from TRBV10-2 and TRBJ1-5; TRBD1 might be the D (5 bases). With 7 bases removed from V and 4 bases from J, the gap between germline ends came to 17 bases. The germline CDR1 and CDR2 sequences are WSHSY and SAAADI. CDR3 length: 15 amino acids. CDR3 DNA: TGCGCCAGCAAAGGGGAGGGTTATACGAATCAGCCCCAGCATTTT. Its protein product is CASKGEGYTNQPQHF.

In this sample, this clonotype turned up many times. This sequence joins TRBV20-1 and TRBJ1-1; possible D gene TRBD1, 6 bases. Trimming shortened V by 5 bases and J by 4 bases, and 14 bases separated the two germline ends. Looked up from germline, CDR1 is DFQATT and CDR2 is SNEGSKA (reference sequence). This CDR3 is built from 13 residues. DNA for the CDR3: TGCAGTGCTCAGGGGTCGGTCTCCACTGAAGCTTTCTTT. Its translation is CSAQGSVSTEAFF.

This clonotype has ten or more counts. This chain links TRBV4-2 with TRBJ2-1; possibly TRBD1 or TRBD2 for D (6 bases each). CDR3 size: 16 residues. CDR1 is LGHNA, CDR2 YNFKEQ, per germline. Deletions cut 1 base from V and 5 bases from J, with 15 bases between. The DNA for the CDR3 is TGTGCCAGCAGCCAAGCCGGGGGCGCGGATCACAATGAGCAGTTCTTC. Translating gives CASSQAGGADHNEQFF.

This clonotype showed up many times. The chain combines TRBV29-1 with TRBJ2-5; D possibly corresponds to TRBD2 (6 bases). Trimming shortened V by 8 bases and J by 0 bases, and 13 bases separated the two germline ends. CDR1 is SQVTM, CDR2 ANQGSEA, per germline. This CDR3 spans 13 amino acids. The CDR3 nucleotides are TGCAGCTTTTTTGGGACTTACCAAGAGACCCAGTACTTC. This gives the protein CSFFGTYQETQYF.